These T cell receptor beta chains were read from a single sample in a study of T-cell memory formation after mild COVID-19. MiXCR, applied by TCRdb to the 5' RACE reads, yields one record per CDR3 protein. The sample shows some 600,000 distinct CDR3 sequences, roughly 17% of them seen only once. Sequenced input: PBMCs or a T cell subset sorted from them (not recorded which). Receptors were obtained from an adult woman who had mild COVID-19 (a few samples of this study predate the infection). Cell type and time point are not known. CDR3s include the opening cysteine and the closing phenylalanine or tryptophan. The order of the fields is J gene, V gene, clone size, D gene, CDR3 protein, CDR3 DNA. D genes are given only for firm matches. Size values are once, few and many counts, or a class for expanded clones, and some rows have none.

J: TRBJ2-3; V: TRBV20-1; size: .; D: .; CDR3: CSARGTDTQYF; DNA: TGCAGTGCTAGGGGCACAGATACGCAGTATTTT
J: TRBJ1-1; V: TRBV5-1; size: .; D: .; CDR3: CASSFREGGGEAFF; DNA: TGCGCCAGCAGCTTTCGCGAGGGTGGAGGTGAAGCTTTCTTT
J: TRBJ1-2; V: TRBV2; size: few; D: .; CDR3: CASSEEVGHGYTF; DNA: TGTGCCAGCAGTGAAGAAGTCGGGCACGGCTACACCTTC
J: TRBJ2-7; V: TRBV4-1; size: .; D: TRBD2; CDR3: CASSRGGTTSYNEQYF; DNA: TGCGCCAGCAGTCGCGGGGGGACAACCTCCTACAATGAGCAGTACTTC
J: TRBJ2-2; V: TRBV10-3; size: few; D: .; CDR3: CAIKGGTNTGELFF; DNA: TGTGCCATCAAGGGGGGCACGAACACCGGGGAGCTGTTTTTT
J: TRBJ2-2; V: TRBV7-6; size: .; D: TRBD2; CDR3: CASSVTSGGINTGELFF; DNA: TGTGCCAGCAGCGTGACTAGCGGGGGGATAAACACCGGGGAGCTGTTTTTT
J: TRBJ1-2; V: TRBV5-1; size: few; D: .; CDR3: CASSLRPDNPGYTF; DNA: TGCGCCAGCAGCTTGAGGCCGGACAACCCTGGCTACACCTTC
J: TRBJ2-7; V: TRBV12-3/TRBV12-4; size: few; D: .; CDR3: CASSWSIVEQYF; DNA: TGTGCCAGCAGTTGGTCCATAGTGGAGCAGTACTTC
J: TRBJ1-1; V: TRBV6-5; size: .; D: .; CDR3: CASSSQVALNTEAFF; DNA: TGTGCCAGCAGTTCCCAGGTGGCCCTGAACACTGAAGCTTTCTTT
J: TRBJ2-1; V: TRBV27; size: few; D: TRBD1; CDR3: CASSWTGPNEQFF; DNA: TGTGCCAGCTCGTGGACAGGCCCCAATGAGCAGTTCTTC
J: TRBJ2-1; V: TRBV24-1; size: .; D: .; CDR3: CATSDLRQYNEQFF; DNA: TGTGCCACCAGTGATCTACGACAATACAATGAGCAGTTCTTC
J: TRBJ1-2; V: TRBV18; size: few; D: TRBD1; CDR3: CASSATGAQGYTF; DNA: TGTGCCAGCTCAGCGACAGGGGCTCAGGGCTACACCTTC
J: TRBJ2-7; V: TRBV6-5; size: .; D: TRBD1; CDR3: CASSTTSGTGGRGEQYF; DNA: TGTGCCAGCAGTACAACCTCCGGGACAGGGGGAAGGGGCGAGCAGTACTTC
J: TRBJ2-7; V: TRBV6-5; size: .; D: TRBD2; CDR3: CASSYDRLAAAVGLGEQYF; DNA: TGTGCCAGCAGTTACGACCGACTAGCGGCGGCGGTGGGGTTGGGCGAGCAGTACTTC
J: TRBJ1-1; V: TRBV18; size: few; D: .; CDR3: CASSPSGRQNTEAFF; DNA: TGTGCCAGCTCACCGTCCGGGAGGCAGAACACTGAAGCTTTCTTT
J: TRBJ2-5; V: TRBV29-1; size: few; D: .; CDR3: CSVRRAQETQYF; DNA: TGCAGCGTTCGGAGGGCCCAAGAGACCCAGTACTTC
J: TRBJ1-6; V: TRBV6-5; size: .; D: .; CDR3: CASSSQLGNSPLHF; DNA: TGTGCCAGCAGTTCTCAGCTGGGTAATTCACCCCTCCACTTT
J: TRBJ2-1; V: TRBV5-1; size: few; D: TRBD1; CDR3: CASSLAAGQGRNEQFF; DNA: TGCGCCAGCAGCTTGGCCGCGGGACAGGGGAGGAATGAGCAGTTCTTC
J: TRBJ1-2; V: TRBV19; size: once; D: .; CDR3: CASSMVRYGYTF; DNA: TGTGCCAGTAGTATGGTCAGATATGGCTACACCTTC
J: TRBJ2-7; V: TRBV2; size: few; D: .; CDR3: CATRAGHSYEQYF; DNA: TGTGCCACCAGAGCGGGCCACTCCTACGAGCAGTACTTC
J: TRBJ2-3; V: TRBV12-3/TRBV12-4; size: few; D: TRBD2; CDR3: CASSLGTSVLTDTQYF; DNA: TGTGCCAGCAGTCTCGGGACTAGCGTCCTGACAGATACGCAGTATTTT
J: TRBJ1-1; V: TRBV6-6; size: .; D: .; CDR3: CASAPLGTEAFF; DNA: TGTGCCAGCGCACCGCTGGGGACTGAAGCTTTCTTT
J: TRBJ2-7; V: TRBV3-1; size: .; D: TRBD2; CDR3: CASSLFPGTTPSYEQYF; DNA: TGTGCCAGCAGCCTGTTCCCCGGGACTACCCCATCCTACGAGCAGTACTTC
J: TRBJ2-3; V: TRBV7-3; size: .; D: TRBD2; CDR3: CATTIGGGADTQYF; DNA: TGTGCCACCACAATCGGGGGAGGGGCAGATACGCAGTATTTT
J: TRBJ2-3; V: TRBV12-3/TRBV12-4; size: .; D: TRBD2; CDR3: CASSSVPGTSGGLSTDTQYF; DNA: TGTGCCAGCAGTTCGGTCCCCGGGACTAGCGGGGGGCTTAGCACAGATACGCAGTATTTT
J: TRBJ1-1; V: TRBV5-1; size: .; D: .; CDR3: CASSVNRKMNTEAFF; DNA: TGCGCCAGCAGCGTAAATCGGAAAATGAACACTGAAGCTTTCTTT
J: TRBJ2-7; V: TRBV20-1; size: few; D: .; CDR3: CSARYGSLGEQYF; DNA: TGCAGTGCTAGGTACGGGAGTCTGGGAGAGCAGTACTTC
J: TRBJ1-4; V: TRBV19; size: many; D: .; CDR3: CASSSTRGEKLFF; DNA: TGTGCCAGTAGCTCCACCCGGGGTGAAAAACTGTTTTTT
J: TRBJ2-2; V: TRBV4-1; size: few; D: .; CDR3: CASSQVVSGELFF; DNA: TGCGCCAGCAGCCAAGTTGTTTCCGGGGAGCTGTTTTTT
J: TRBJ2-7; V: TRBV14; size: .; D: .; CDR3: CASSIRGASYEQYF; DNA: TGTGCCAGCAGCATACGAGGGGCTTCCTACGAGCAGTACTTC
J: TRBJ2-1; V: TRBV7-9; size: many; D: .; CDR3: CASSFRAGTGYNEQFF; DNA: TGTGCCAGCAGCTTCAGGGCCGGGACGGGCTACAATGAGCAGTTCTTC
J: TRBJ2-4; V: TRBV7-2; size: many; D: .; CDR3: CASSPRRSAKNIQYF; DNA: TGTGCCAGCAGCCCCCGACGTTCGGCCAAAAACATTCAGTACTTC
J: TRBJ2-1; V: TRBV5-5; size: .; D: .; CDR3: CASTPRQEYNEQFF; DNA: TGTGCCAGCACCCCCAGACAGGAATACAATGAGCAGTTCTTC
J: TRBJ1-2; V: TRBV5-6; size: .; D: TRBD1; CDR3: CASSQGTGGADGYTF; DNA: TGTGCCAGCAGCCAAGGGACAGGGGGCGCGGATGGCTACACCTTC
J: TRBJ1-6; V: TRBV7-9; size: few; D: .; CDR3: CASSPRARGDSPLHF; DNA: TGTGCCAGCAGCCCAAGGGCCCGTGGGGATTCACCCCTCCACTTT
J: TRBJ2-1; V: TRBV3-1; size: few; D: TRBD2; CDR3: CASSPSGRFGNEQFF; DNA: TGTGCCAGCAGCCCTAGCGGGAGGTTCGGCAATGAGCAGTTCTTC
J: TRBJ2-1; V: TRBV20-1; size: few; D: .; CDR3: CSAKPGTEQFF; DNA: TGCAGTGCTAAACCAGGGACAGAGCAGTTCTTC
J: TRBJ2-7; V: TRBV7-9; size: .; D: .; CDR3: CASSQDAGRHEQYF; DNA: TGTGCCAGCAGCCAAGACGCGGGGCGTCACGAGCAGTACTTC
J: TRBJ1-1; V: TRBV29-1; size: few; D: .; CDR3: CSVVTANTEAFF; DNA: TGCAGCGTTGTTACAGCGAACACTGAAGCTTTCTTT
J: TRBJ2-3; V: TRBV6-5; size: .; D: TRBD1; CDR3: CASSYYRGTDTQYF; DNA: TGTGCCAGCAGTTACTACAGGGGGACAGATACGCAGTATTTT
J: TRBJ2-7; V: TRBV19; size: few; D: TRBD2; CDR3: CASMRLAGEQYF; DNA: TGTGCCAGTATGCGACTAGCGGGAGAGCAGTACTTC
J: TRBJ2-5; V: TRBV12-3/TRBV12-4; size: .; D: TRBD2; CDR3: CASSNSWREGGETQYF; DNA: TGTGCCAGCAGTAACTCCTGGCGGGAGGGGGGAGAGACCCAGTACTTC
J: TRBJ1-1; V: TRBV7-2; size: .; D: .; CDR3: CASSWRLGANTEAFF; DNA: TGTGCCAGCAGCTGGCGCCTAGGGGCGAACACTGAAGCTTTCTTT
J: TRBJ2-1; V: TRBV24-1; size: few; D: .; CDR3: CATSDFATGFAGEQFF; DNA: TGTGCCACCAGTGATTTCGCCACGGGGTTTGCGGGAGAGCAGTTCTTC
J: TRBJ2-3; V: TRBV4-2; size: once; D: TRBD2; CDR3: CASSLLGLAATDTQYF; DNA: TGTGCCAGCAGCCTGCTGGGACTAGCGGCCACAGATACGCAGTATTTT
J: TRBJ2-1; V: TRBV7-2; size: .; D: TRBD2; CDR3: CASSLGGSGSGNEQFF; DNA: TGTGCCAGCAGCTTAGGCGGTAGCGGGAGTGGTAATGAGCAGTTCTTC
J: TRBJ2-6; V: TRBV7-9; size: .; D: .; CDR3: CASSRRTVGSGANVLTF; DNA: TGTGCCAGCAGCCGTAGGACGGTCGGCTCTGGGGCCAACGTCCTGACTTTC
J: TRBJ2-7; V: TRBV19; size: few; D: .; CDR3: CASGDGSYEQYF; DNA: TGTGCCAGTGGAGACGGATCCTACGAGCAGTACTTC
J: TRBJ2-7; V: TRBV18; size: .; D: .; CDR3: CASGSRSSYEQYF; DNA: TGTGCCAGCGGTTCGAGGAGCTCCTACGAGCAGTACTTC
J: TRBJ2-6; V: TRBV3-1; size: once; D: TRBD1; CDR3: CASSATGTGANVLTF; DNA: TGTGCCAGCAGCGCGACAGGGACTGGGGCCAACGTCCTGACTTTC
J: TRBJ2-7; V: TRBV5-5; size: few; D: .; CDR3: CASSLIATGHTSYEQYF; DNA: TGTGCCAGCAGCCTCATCGCGACAGGTCACACATCCTACGAGCAGTACTTC
J: TRBJ2-1; V: TRBV14; size: .; D: .; CDR3: CASSQVRGYNEQFF; DNA: TGTGCCAGCAGCCAAGTAAGGGGATACAATGAGCAGTTCTTC
J: TRBJ2-7; V: TRBV6-5; size: few; D: TRBD1; CDR3: CASSRTGRTYEQYF; DNA: TGTGCCAGCAGTAGGACAGGGAGAACCTACGAGCAGTACTTC
J: TRBJ2-1; V: TRBV14; size: .; D: TRBD2; CDR3: CASCDWGGSHEQFF; DNA: TGTGCCAGCTGTGACTGGGGAGGGTCGCATGAGCAGTTCTTC
J: TRBJ2-1; V: TRBV15; size: few; D: .; CDR3: CATSRPGSGEQFF; DNA: TGTGCCACCAGCAGACCCGGAAGCGGGGAGCAGTTCTTC
J: TRBJ2-7; V: TRBV4-1; size: few; D: .; CDR3: CASSQTSGGRYEQYF; DNA: TGCGCCAGCAGCCAGACCTCCGGGGGCCGGTACGAGCAGTACTTC
J: TRBJ2-5; V: TRBV5-6; size: .; D: TRBD1; CDR3: CASSSPGQLQETQYF; DNA: TGTGCCAGCAGCTCACCGGGACAGCTCCAAGAGACCCAGTACTTC
J: TRBJ2-7; V: TRBV20-1; size: few; D: TRBD2; CDR3: CSASLSGGLPYEQYF; DNA: TGCAGTGCTAGCTTGAGCGGGGGACTTCCCTACGAGCAGTACTTC
J: TRBJ1-1; V: TRBV7-6; size: .; D: TRBD1; CDR3: CASSDRDTEAFF; DNA: TGTGCCAGCAGTGACAGGGACACTGAAGCTTTCTTT